This is a list of T cell receptor beta chains from one sample in a study of T cell repertoires in aging, cancer and after chemotherapy. TCRdb reanalysed the multiplex PCR reads using MiXCR and keeps one entry per CDR3 protein. The top ten clones hold approximately 40% of a sample with 1,500 or so distinct CDR3 sequences, less than 50% of them seen once. Sequencing was carried out using blood. The receptors were sampled from a human donor with a solid tumor. Both conserved end residues are part of each CDR3. The order of the fields is V gene, CDR3 length, D gene, CDR3 protein. A D gene is named only where the DNA matches it firmly.

V: TRBV7-3
length: 15
D: .
CDR3: CASSLHSGNTGELFF

V: TRBV5-6
length: 15
D: .
CDR3: CASSLTGSGNQPQHF

V: TRBV20-1
length: 13
D: TRBD1
CDR3: CSAQGQGRTEAFF

V: TRBV11-2
length: 12
D: .
CDR3: CASAEGGYTQYF

V: TRBV6-4
length: 13
D: .
CDR3: CASSDSTAGEQFF

V: TRBV24-1
length: 12
D: .
CDR3: CATSSSGAAAFF

V: TRBV11-2
length: 13
D: .
CDR3: CASTPIRRGQQYF

V: TRBV20-1
length: 12
D: .
CDR3: CSARSRSYEQYF

V: TRBV7-2
length: 15
D: TRBD1
CDR3: CASSFPEGANYGYTF

V: TRBV18
length: 16
D: TRBD1
CDR3: CASSPRDRGLGETQYF

V: TRBV13
length: 14
D: TRBD1
CDR3: CASSLRQGVGEQFF

V: TRBV19
length: 15
D: .
CDR3: CASSMVERANYGYTF

V: TRBV27
length: 14
D: .
CDR3: CASTGRDTSYEQYF

V: TRBV6-5
length: 13
D: TRBD1
CDR3: CASRDRAVTEAFF